What follows is one T cell receptor beta chain and its context. CDR1 is SEHNR and CDR2 is FQNEAQ in the germline V gene (reference sequence). The V gene end was trimmed by 5 bases and the J gene end by 7 bases; junction bases not matched to a gene: 15. The CDR3 length is 16 residues. The source of the sample is a study of blood T cell repertoires in COVID-19. Study context: The study drew acute and convalescent COVID-19 samples from the United States, Italy and Spain.

Sequenced by immunoSEQ multiplex PCR; TCRdb stores in-frame clones only, minus some. The data contain 270,000 or so clones, roughly nine tenths of them singletons. Material for sequencing was PBMCs or T cells enriched from blood (not recorded which). The source is a woman under 30 who had recovered from COVID-19. This chain links TRBV7-9 with TRBJ2-7; TRBD2 matches at 9 bases. CDR3 bases: TGTGCCAGCAGCGGTTTGGCGGGGGGGCCGTCGGGAGAGCAGTACTTC. Its protein product is CASSGLAGGPSGEQYF.